This T cell receptor beta chain emerged from a study of blood T cell repertoires in COVID-19. Whole-study context: Acute and convalescent COVID-19 samples came from the United States, Italy and Spain.

Sequenced by immunoSEQ multiplex PCR; TCRdb stores in-frame clones only, minus some. The table records 85,000 to 130,000 clones, 91% of them present only once. The length of the CDR3 is 14 residues. The germline V and J ends were trimmed by 5 bases and 2 bases, with 13 bases remaining between them. Germline V CDR1 and CDR2: LNHDA, SQIVND (reference sequence). This rearrangement joins TRBV19 to TRBJ2-7, with a possible D match to TRBD2 (6 bases). This sequence was found in a human donor in a cohort sampled during active COVID-19. The specimen was peripheral blood. The CDR3 DNA reads TGTGCCAGTAGTGACGGGGGTGTTACCTACGAGCAGTACTTC. Amino acids: CASSDGGVTYEQYF.